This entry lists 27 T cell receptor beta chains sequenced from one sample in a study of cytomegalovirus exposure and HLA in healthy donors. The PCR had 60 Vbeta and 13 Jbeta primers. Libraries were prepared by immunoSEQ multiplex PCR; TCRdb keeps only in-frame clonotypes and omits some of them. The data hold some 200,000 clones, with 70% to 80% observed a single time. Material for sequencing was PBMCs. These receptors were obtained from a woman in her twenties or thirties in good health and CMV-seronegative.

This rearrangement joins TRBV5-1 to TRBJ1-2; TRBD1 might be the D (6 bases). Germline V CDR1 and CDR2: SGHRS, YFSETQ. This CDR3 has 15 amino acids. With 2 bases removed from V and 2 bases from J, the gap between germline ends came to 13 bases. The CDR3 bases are TGCGCCAGCAGCTTACAGGGTAACCCGAACTATGGCTACACCTTC. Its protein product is CASSLQGNPNYGYTF.

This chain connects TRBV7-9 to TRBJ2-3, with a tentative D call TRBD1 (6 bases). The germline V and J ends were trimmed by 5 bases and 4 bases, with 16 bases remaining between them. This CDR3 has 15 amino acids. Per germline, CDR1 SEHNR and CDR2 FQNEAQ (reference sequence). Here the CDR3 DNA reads TGTGCCAGCAGCGCACTCCTTCCAGGGGCAGATACGCAGTATTTT. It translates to CASSALLPGADTQYF.

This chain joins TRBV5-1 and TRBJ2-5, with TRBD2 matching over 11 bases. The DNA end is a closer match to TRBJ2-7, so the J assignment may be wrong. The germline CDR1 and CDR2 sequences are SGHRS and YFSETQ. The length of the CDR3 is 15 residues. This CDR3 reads CASSLGLAGLGEQYF. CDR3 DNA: TGCGCCAGCAGCTTGGGACTAGCGGGACTCGGCGAGCAGTACTTC.

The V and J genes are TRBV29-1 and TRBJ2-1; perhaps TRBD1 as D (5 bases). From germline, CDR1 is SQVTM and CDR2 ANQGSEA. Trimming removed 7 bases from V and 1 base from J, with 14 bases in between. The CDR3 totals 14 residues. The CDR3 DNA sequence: TGCAGCGCCGAAACAGGACCGTCCTACAATGAGCAGTTCTTC. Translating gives CSAETGPSYNEQFF.

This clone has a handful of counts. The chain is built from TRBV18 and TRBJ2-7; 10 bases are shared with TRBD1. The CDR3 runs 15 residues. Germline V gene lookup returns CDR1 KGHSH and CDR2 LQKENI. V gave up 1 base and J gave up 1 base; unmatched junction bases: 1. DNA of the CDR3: TGTGCCAGCTCACCACGGGACAGGGGATCCTACGAGCAGTACTTC. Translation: CASSPRDRGSYEQYF.

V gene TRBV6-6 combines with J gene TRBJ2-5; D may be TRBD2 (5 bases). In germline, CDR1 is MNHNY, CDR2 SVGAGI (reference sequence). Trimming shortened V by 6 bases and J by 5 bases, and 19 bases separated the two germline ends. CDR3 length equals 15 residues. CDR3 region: CASRALALSRETQYF. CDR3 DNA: TGTGCCAGCAGGGCCCTAGCTCTAAGTCGGGAGACCCAGTACTTC.

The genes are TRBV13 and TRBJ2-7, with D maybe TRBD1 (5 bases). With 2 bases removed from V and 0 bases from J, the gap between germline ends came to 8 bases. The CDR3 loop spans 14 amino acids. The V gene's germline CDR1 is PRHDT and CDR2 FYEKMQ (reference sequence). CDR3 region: CASSLSRDSYEQYF. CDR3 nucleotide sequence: TGTGCCAGCAGCTTAAGCAGGGACTCCTACGAGCAGTACTTC.

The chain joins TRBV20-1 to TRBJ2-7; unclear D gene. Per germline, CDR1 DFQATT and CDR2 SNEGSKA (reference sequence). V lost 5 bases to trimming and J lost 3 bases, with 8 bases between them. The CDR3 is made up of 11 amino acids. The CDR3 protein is CSARSDYEQYF. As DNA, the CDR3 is TGCAGTGCTCGGTCCGACTACGAGCAGTACTTC.

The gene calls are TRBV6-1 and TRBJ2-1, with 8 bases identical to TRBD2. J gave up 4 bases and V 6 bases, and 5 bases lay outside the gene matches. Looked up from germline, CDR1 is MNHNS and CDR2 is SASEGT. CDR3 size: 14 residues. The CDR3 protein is CASRKRESYNEQFF. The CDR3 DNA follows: TGTGCCAGCAGGAAGCGGGAGTCGTACAATGAGCAGTTCTTC.

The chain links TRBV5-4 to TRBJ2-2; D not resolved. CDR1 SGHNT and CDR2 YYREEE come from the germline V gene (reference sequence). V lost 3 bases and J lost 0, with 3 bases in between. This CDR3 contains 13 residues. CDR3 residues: CASSSANTGELFF. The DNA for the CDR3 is TGTGCCAGCAGCTCCGCGAACACCGGGGAGCTGTTTTTT.

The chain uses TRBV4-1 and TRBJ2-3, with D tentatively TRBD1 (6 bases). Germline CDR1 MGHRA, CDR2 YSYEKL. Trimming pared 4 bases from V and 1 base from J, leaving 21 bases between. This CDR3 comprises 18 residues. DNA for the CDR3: TGCGCCAGCAGCCCGCCGGGACAAGAGGTAAGGCGCACAGATACGCAGTATTTT. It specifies CASSPPGQEVRRTDTQYF.

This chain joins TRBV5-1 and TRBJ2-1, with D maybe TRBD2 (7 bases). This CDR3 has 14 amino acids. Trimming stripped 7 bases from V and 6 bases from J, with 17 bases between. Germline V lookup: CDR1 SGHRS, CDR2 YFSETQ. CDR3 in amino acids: CASGRGGEVNEQFF. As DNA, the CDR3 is TGCGCCAGCGGAAGGGGGGGGGAGGTCAATGAGCAGTTCTTC. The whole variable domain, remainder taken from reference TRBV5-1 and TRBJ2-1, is KAGVTQTPRYLIKTRGQQVTLSCSPISGHRSVSWYQQTPGQGLQFLFEYFSETQRNKGNFPGRFSGRQFSNSRSEMNVSTLELGDSALYLCASGRGGEVNEQFFGPGTRLTVL.

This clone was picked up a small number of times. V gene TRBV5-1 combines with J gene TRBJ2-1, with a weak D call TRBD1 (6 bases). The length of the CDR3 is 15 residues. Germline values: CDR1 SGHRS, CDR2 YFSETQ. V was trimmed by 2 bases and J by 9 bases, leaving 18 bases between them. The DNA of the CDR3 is TGCGCCAGCAGCTTTGGGACAACCATGGACCTTGAGCAGTTCTTC. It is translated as CASSFGTTMDLEQFF.

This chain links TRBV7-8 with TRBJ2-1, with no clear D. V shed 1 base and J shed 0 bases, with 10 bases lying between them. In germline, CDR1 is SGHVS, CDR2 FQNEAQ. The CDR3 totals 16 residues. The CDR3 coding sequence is TGTGCCAGCAGCTTAGAAACTGGTAGCTCCTACAATGAGCAGTTCTTC. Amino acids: CASSLETGSSYNEQFF.

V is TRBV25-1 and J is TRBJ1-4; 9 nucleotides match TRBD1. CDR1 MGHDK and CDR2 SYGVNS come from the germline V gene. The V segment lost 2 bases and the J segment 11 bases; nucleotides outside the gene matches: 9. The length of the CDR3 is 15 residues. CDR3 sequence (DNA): TGTGCCAGCAGTGAAAGTTCGGGACAGGGCCCCAAACTGTTTTTT. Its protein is CASSESSGQGPKLFF.

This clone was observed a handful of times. The CDR3 here is CAGSGTGGAYGYTF. The DNA of the CDR3 is TGTGCCGGGAGTGGCACCGGAGGAGCTTATGGCTACACCTTC. The chain carries TRBV2 and TRBJ1-2; D unclear. Trimming stripped 11 bases from V and 5 bases from J, with 21 bases between. Germline assignment: CDR1 SNHLY and CDR2 FYNNEI. The CDR3 is 14 residues long.

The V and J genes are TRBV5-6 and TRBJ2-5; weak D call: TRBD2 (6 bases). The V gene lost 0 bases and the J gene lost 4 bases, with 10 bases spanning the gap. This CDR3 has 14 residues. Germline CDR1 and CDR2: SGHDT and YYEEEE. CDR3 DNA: TGTGCCAGCAGCTTGGAGAAAGCGGGAGAGACCCAGTACTTC. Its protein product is CASSLEKAGETQYF. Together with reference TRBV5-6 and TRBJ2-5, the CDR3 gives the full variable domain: DAGVTQSPTHLIKTRGQQVTLRCSPKSGHDTVSWYQQALGQGPQFIFQYYEEEERQRGNFPDRFSGHQFPNYSSELNVNALLLGDSALYLCASSLEKAGETQYFGPGTRLLVL.

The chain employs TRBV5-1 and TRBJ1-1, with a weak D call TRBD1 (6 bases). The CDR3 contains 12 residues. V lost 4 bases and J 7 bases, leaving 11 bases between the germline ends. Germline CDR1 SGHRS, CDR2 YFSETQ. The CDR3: CASSPDRSEAFF. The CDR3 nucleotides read TGCGCCAGCAGCCCGGACAGAAGTGAAGCTTTCTTT.

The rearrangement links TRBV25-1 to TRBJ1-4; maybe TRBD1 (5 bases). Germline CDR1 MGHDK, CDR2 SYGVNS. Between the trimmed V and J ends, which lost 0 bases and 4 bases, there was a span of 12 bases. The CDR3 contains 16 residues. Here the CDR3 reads CASSEYFGGGNEKLFF. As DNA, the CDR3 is TGTGCCAGCAGTGAATATTTCGGGGGTGGTAATGAAAAACTGTTTTTT.

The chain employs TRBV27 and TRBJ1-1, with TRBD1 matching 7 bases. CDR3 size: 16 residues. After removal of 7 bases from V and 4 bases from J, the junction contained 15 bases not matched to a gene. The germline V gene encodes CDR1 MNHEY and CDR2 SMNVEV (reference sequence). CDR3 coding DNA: TGTGCCAGCAAAAAAAGTCCGGGACAGATCTTCACTGAAGCTTTCTTT. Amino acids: CASKKSPGQIFTEAFF.

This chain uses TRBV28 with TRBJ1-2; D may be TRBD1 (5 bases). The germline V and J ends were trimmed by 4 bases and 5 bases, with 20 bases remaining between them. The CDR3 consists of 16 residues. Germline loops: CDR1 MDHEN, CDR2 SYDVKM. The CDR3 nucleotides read TGTGCCAGCAGTTCCCCCATAGGGGTCCGGATTTATGGCTACACCTTC. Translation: CASSSPIGVRIYGYTF.

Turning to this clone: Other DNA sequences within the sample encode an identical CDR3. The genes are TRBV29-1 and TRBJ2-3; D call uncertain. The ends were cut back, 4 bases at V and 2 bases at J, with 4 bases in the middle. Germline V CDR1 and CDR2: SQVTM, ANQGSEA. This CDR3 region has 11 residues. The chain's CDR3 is CSVVATDTQYF. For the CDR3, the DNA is TGCAGCGTTGTAGCCACAGATACGCAGTATTTT.

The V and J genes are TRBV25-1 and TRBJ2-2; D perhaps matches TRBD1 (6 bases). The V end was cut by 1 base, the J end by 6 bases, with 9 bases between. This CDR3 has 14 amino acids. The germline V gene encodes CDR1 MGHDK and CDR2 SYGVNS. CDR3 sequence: CASSESRGPGELFF. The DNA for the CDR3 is TGTGCCAGCAGTGAATCCAGGGGACCCGGGGAGCTGTTTTTT.

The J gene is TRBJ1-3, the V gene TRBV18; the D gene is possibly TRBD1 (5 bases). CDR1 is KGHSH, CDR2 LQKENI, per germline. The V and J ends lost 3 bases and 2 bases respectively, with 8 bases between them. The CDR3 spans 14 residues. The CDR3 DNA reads TGTGCCAGCTCACCGGGGCCCACTGGAAACACCATATATTTT. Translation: CASSPGPTGNTIYF.

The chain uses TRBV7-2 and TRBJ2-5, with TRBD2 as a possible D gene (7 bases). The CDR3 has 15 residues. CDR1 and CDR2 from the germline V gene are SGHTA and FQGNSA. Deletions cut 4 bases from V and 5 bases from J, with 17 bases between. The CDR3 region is CASSWKGGGVETQYF. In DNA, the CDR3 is TGTGCCAGCAGCTGGAAGGGAGGGGGAGTGGAGACCCAGTACTTC.

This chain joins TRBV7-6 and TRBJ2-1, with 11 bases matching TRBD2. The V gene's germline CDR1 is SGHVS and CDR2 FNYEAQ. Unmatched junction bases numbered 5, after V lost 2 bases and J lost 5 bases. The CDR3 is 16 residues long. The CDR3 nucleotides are TGTGCCAGCAGCTTATGGCTAGCGGGAGGAGACAATGAGCAGTTCTTC. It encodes CASSLWLAGGDNEQFF.

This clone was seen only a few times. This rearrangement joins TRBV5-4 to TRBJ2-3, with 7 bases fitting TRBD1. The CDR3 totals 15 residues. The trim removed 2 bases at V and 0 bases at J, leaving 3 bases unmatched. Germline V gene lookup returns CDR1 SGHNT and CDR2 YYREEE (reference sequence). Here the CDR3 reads CASSLLGQSTDTQYF. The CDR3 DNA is TGTGCCAGCAGCTTACTGGGACAGAGCACAGATACGCAGTATTTT.